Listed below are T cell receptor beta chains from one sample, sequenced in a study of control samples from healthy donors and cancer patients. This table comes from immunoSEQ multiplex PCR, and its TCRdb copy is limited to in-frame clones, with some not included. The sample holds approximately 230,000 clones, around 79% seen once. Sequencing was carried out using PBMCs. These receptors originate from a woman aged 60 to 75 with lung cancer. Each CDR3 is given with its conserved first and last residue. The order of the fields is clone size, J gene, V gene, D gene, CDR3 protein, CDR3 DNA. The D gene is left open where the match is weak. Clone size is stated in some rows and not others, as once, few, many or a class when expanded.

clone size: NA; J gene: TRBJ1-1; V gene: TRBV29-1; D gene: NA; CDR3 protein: CSVARDAGNTEAFF; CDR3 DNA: TGCAGCGTCGCCCGGGACGCAGGTAACACTGAAGCTTTCTTT
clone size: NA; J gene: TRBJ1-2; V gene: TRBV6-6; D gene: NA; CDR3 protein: CASSSTTGSRGGYTF; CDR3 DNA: TGTGCCAGCAGTTCCACGACCGGGAGCAGGGGTGGCTACACCTTC
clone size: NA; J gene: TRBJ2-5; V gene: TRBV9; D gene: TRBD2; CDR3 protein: CASSEGTSGGPQLETQYF; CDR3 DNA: TGTGCCAGCAGCGAGGGGACTAGCGGGGGACCTCAACTAGAGACCCAGTACTTC
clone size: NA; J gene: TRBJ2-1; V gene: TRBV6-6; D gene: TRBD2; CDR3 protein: CASSYLGTSSYNEQFF; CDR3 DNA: TGTGCCAGCAGCTACCTTGGGACTAGCTCCTACAATGAGCAGTTCTTC
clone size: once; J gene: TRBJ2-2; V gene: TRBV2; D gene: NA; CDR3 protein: CAGAGEVIGELFF; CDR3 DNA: TGTGCCGGGGCAGGGGAGGTGATCGGGGAGCTGTTTTTT
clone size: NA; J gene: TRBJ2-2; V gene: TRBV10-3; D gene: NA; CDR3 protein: CANSGAPNTGELFF; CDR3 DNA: TGTGCCAACTCAGGGGCCCCGAACACCGGGGAGCTGTTTTTT
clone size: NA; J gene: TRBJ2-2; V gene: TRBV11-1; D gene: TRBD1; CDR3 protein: CASSLGGTGPTGELFF; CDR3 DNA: TGTGCCAGCAGCTTAGGGGGGACAGGACCGACCGGGGAGCTGTTTTTT
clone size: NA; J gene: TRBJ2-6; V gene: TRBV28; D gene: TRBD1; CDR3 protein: CASRETGTVQVGANVLTF; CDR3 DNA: TGTGCCAGCAGAGAAACCGGGACAGTCCAGGTGGGGGCCAACGTCCTGACTTTC
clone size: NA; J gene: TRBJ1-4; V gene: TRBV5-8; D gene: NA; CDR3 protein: CASSFIGTNEKLFF; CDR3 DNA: TGTGCCAGCAGCTTTATAGGCACCAATGAAAAACTGTTTTTT
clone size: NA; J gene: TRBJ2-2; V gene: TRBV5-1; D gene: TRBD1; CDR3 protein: CASSLDPGGYTGELFF; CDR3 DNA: TGCGCCAGCAGCTTGGATCCAGGGGGCTACACCGGGGAGCTGTTTTTT
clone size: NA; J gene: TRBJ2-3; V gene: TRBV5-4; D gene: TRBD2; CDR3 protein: CAARREGRTDTQYF; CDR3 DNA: TGTGCCGCAAGACGGGAGGGCCGGACAGATACGCAGTATTTT
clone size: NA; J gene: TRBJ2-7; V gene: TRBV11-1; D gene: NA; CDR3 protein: CASSSRPGSSYEQYF; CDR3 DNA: TGTGCCAGCAGCTCCCGGCCGGGTAGCTCCTACGAGCAGTACTTC
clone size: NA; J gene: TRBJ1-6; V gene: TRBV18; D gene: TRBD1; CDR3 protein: CASSPGTGGQSPLHF; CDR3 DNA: TGTGCCAGCTCGCCCGGGACAGGGGGGCAGTCACCCCTCCACTTT
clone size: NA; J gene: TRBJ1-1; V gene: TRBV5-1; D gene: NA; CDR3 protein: CASSFQSIGRTEAFF; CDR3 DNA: TGCGCCAGCAGCTTCCAGTCGATTGGTCGCACTGAAGCTTTCTTT
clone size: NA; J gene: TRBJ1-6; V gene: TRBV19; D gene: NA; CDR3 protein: CASSTAASWSYNSPLHF; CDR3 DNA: TGTGCCAGTAGTACGGCCGCCAGCTGGTCCTATAATTCACCCCTCCACTTT